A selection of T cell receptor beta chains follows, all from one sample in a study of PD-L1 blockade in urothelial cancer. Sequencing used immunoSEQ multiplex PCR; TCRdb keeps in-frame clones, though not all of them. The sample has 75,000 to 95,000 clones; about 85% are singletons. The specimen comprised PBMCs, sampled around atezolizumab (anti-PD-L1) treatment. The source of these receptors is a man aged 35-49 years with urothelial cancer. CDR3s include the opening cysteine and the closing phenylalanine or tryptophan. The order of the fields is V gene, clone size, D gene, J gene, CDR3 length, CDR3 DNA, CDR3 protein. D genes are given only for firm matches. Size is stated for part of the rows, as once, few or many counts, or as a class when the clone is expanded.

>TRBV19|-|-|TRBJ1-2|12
TGTGCCAGTAGTATCAATGGCGGGGGCTACACCTTC
CASSINGGGYTF
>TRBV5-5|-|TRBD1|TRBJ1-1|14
TGTGCCAGCAGCTTTAGTGGGACAGGGGCTGAAGCTTTCTTT
CASSFSGTGAEAFF
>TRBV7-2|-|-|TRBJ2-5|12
TGTGCCAGCAGCGCTACTAGGGAGACCCAGTACTTC
CASSATRETQYF
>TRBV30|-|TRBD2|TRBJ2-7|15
TGTGCCTGGAGTGGGGGACTAGCGGGTTCCTACGAGCAGTACTTC
CAWSGGLAGSYEQYF
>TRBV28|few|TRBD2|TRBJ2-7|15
TGTGCCAGCAGTTCGCCGGGACTACTACAATACGAGCAGTACTTC
CASSSPGLLQYEQYF
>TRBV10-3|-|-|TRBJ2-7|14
TGTGCCATCAGTGAGTCGAACAGACCCTACGAGCAGTACTTC
CAISESNRPYEQYF
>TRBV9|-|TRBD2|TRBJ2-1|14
TGTGCCAGCAGCGCCGGACTAGGATGGGATGAGCAGTTCTTC
CASSAGLGWDEQFF
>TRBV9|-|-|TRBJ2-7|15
TGTGCCAGCAGCGCCGCCGGGAGCCCTACCTACGAGCAGTACTTC
CASSAAGSPTYEQYF
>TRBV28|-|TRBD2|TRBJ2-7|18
TGTGCCAGCAGCCCCCGGGGTCAGCGGGACTCAAGTCGTTACGAGCAGTACTTC
CASSPRGQRDSSRYEQYF
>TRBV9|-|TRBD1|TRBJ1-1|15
TGTGCCAGCAGCGACCGGACAGGAGTAAACACTGAAGCTTTCTTT
CASSDRTGVNTEAFF
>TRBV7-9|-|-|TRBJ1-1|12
TGTGCCAGCAGCTCCTCCCACACACCGGCTTTCTTT
CASSSSHTPAFF
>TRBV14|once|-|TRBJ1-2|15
TGTGCCAGCAGCCAATTCTCCGGGACTGCGTATGGCTACACCTTC
CASSQFSGTAYGYTF
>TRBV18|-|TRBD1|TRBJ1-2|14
TGTGCCAGCTCCCACGACGGACAGGGAAATGGCTACACCTTC
CASSHDGQGNGYTF
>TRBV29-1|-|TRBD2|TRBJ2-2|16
TGCAGCGTTGTTGGGGTCAGCGGGAGGAATACCGGGGAGCTGTTTTTT
CSVVGVSGRNTGELFF
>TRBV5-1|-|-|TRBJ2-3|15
TGCGCCAGCAGCTTGGTGCCTCAGTCCACAGATACGCAGTATTTT
CASSLVPQSTDTQYF
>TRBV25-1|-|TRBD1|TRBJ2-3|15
TGTGCCAGCAGTGAATCCAGGGGGCGATCCGATACGCAGTATTTT
CASSESRGRSDTQYF
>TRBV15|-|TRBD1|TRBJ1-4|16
TGTGCCACCAGCAGAGAGGGGACAGCAACTAATGAAAAACTGTTTTTT
CATSREGTATNEKLFF
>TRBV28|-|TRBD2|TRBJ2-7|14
TGTGCCAGCAGTCGGGGGGACCGCCTAGACGAGCAGTACTTC
CASSRGDRLDEQYF
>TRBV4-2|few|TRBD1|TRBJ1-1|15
TGTGCCAGCAGCCAAGGACAGGGGAGGAACACTGAAGCTTTCTTT
CASSQGQGRNTEAFF
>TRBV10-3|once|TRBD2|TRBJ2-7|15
TGTGCCATCGGCCCGCTAGCGGGAGCTTCCTACGAGCAGTACTTC
CAIGPLAGASYEQYF
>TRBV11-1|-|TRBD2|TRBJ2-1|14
TGTGCCAGCAGCTTAGTGGGGAGGGATAATGAGCAGTTCTTC
CASSLVGRDNEQFF
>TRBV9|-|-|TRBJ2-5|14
TGTGCCAGCAGCTACCTAGCAAAAGGGGAGACCCAGTACTTC
CASSYLAKGETQYF
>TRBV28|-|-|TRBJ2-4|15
TGTGCCAGCAGTTTTTTTTCGGTAGCCAAAAACATTCAGTACTTC
CASSFFSVAKNIQYF
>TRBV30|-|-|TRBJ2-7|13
TGTGCCTGGAGTACAGGGTCTTACGACGAGCAGTACTTC
CAWSTGSYDEQYF
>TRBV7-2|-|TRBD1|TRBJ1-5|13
TGTGCCAGCAGCCTGACAGGGGTTCAGCCCCAGCATTTT
CASSLTGVQPQHF
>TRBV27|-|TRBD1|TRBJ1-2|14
TGTGCCAGCAGTTTATCGGACAGGGACTATGGCTACACCTTC
CASSLSDRDYGYTF
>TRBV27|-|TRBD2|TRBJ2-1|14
TGTGCCAGCAGTTTCGGCCCGGGGAGGGATGAGCAGTTCTTC
CASSFGPGRDEQFF
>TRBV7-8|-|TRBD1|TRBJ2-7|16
TGTGCCAGCAGCTTCCCGACAGGGATGGGTCTCTACGAGCAGTACTTC
CASSFPTGMGLYEQYF
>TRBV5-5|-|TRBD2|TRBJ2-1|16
TGTGCCAGCAGCGTTGGAGTACTAGCGGGGCCTTGGGAGCAGTTCTTC
CASSVGVLAGPWEQFF
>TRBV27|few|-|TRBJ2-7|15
TGTGCCAGCAGTTTTGGGCTCGGGACAATCTACGAGCAGTACTTC
CASSFGLGTIYEQYF
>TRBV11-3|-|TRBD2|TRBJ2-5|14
TGTGCCAGCAGCCCGGGGGGGCCCCAAGAGACCCAGTACTTC
CASSPGGPQETQYF
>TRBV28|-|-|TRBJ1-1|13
TGTGCCAGCAGTTTACCTCAGAGGACTGAAGCTTTCTTT
CASSLPQRTEAFF
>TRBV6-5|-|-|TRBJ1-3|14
TGTGCCAGCAAGGCGGGCGGCATTGGAAACACCATATATTTT
CASKAGGIGNTIYF
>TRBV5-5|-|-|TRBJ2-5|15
TGTGCCAGCAGCTTGAAGGAGCTTTCGAAAGAGACCCAGTACTTC
CASSLKELSKETQYF
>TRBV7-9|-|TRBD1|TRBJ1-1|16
TGTGCCAGCAGCTTATATCGGGGACAGGGGCGTCTACAGGCTTTCTTT
CASSLYRGQGRLQAFF
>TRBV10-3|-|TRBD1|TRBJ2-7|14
TGTGCCATCAGCCCCCGACAGGGTGCTGGTGAGCAGTACTTC
CAISPRQGAGEQYF
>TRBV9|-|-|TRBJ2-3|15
TGTGCCAGCAGCGTAGTGTGGGGCGGCACAGATACGCAGTATTTT
CASSVVWGGTDTQYF
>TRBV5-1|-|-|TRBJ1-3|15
TGCGCCAGCAGCTATTTGACGGGAGGTGAGGACACCATATATTTT
CASSYLTGGEDTIYF
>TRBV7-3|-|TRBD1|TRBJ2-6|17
TGTGCCAGCAGCCCGGGGACAGGGGCTTCTGGGGCCAACGTCCTGACTTTC
CASSPGTGASGANVLTF
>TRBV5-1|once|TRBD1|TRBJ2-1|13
TGCGCCAGCAGCAAGGGGGCTTACAATGAGCAGTTCTTC
CASSKGAYNEQFF
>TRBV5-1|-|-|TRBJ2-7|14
TGCGCCACCTCGAGCCTCCGGGTTAATTCCGAGCAGTACTTC
CATSSLRVNSEQYF